The 21 T cell receptor beta chains listed next were all sequenced from one sample in a study of blood T cell repertoires in COVID-19. Data came from immunoSEQ multiplex PCR; TCRdb stores just in-frame clones and leaves some out. The sample lists 210,000 or so clones, around nine tenths seen once, with 6.2% in the top ten. Sequences were obtained from peripheral blood. The receptor set was obtained from a middle-aged woman who had recovered from COVID-19.

This clone was recorded only once. The V gene is TRBV5-6, the J gene TRBJ1-2; D gene unclear. Germline V gene lookup returns CDR1 SGHDT and CDR2 YYEEEE. Deletions cut 0 bases from V and 3 bases from J, with 9 bases between. This CDR3 has 14 amino acids. CDR3 DNA: TGTGCCAGCAGCTTGGGTCGCGCCGACTATGGCTACACCTTC. It is translated as CASSLGRADYGYTF.

The CDR3 DNA sequence: TGTGCCAGCAGCCTCGGACTAGCGGCTAGCACAGATACGCAGTATTTT. It is translated as CASSLGLAASTDTQYF. The chain carries TRBV11-3 and TRBJ2-3; 10 positions match TRBD2. This CDR3 spans 16 amino acids. V shed 5 bases, J shed 0 bases, and the junction held 5 bases outside the gene matches. Germline V gives CDR1 SGHNT, CDR2 YENEEA.

This sequence joins TRBV6-5 and TRBJ1-2; tentative D call: TRBD1 (6 bases). V gave up 0 bases and J gave up 8 bases, with 16 bases separating them. CDR1 and CDR2 (germline): MNHEY, SVGAGI. The CDR3 length is 15 residues. Here the CDR3 DNA reads TGTGCCAGCAGTTACTCGATGGACAGCCAGGGAGGCTACACCTTC. It yields the protein CASSYSMDSQGGYTF.

This clone showed up just once. The rearrangement uses TRBV5-1 and TRBJ2-7, with 9 bases fitting TRBD2. This CDR3 comprises 14 residues. After removal of 6 bases from V and 2 bases from J, the junction contained 6 bases not matched to a gene. In germline, CDR1 is SGHRS, CDR2 YFSETQ. CDR3 DNA sequence: TGCGCCAGCAAAATAGCGGGGGAAACCTACGAGCAGTACTTC. Residues: CASKIAGETYEQYF.

This clone showed up just a few times. V and J are TRBV16 and TRBJ1-2; tentatively, D is TRBD1 (6 bases). Looked up from germline, CDR1 is KGHSY and CDR2 is FQNENV. Trimming cost V 0 bases and J 6 bases, with 14 bases left between them. CDR3 length: 15 amino acids. CDR3 sequence (DNA): TGTGCCAGCAGCCAATCGGCCAGGGGAAAAGATGGCTACACCTTC. This gives the protein CASSQSARGKDGYTF.

J is TRBJ1-4 and V is TRBV5-6, with TRBD1 as a possible D gene (6 bases). The CDR3 covers 15 residues. The V gene's germline CDR1 is SGHDT and CDR2 YYEEEE. With 3 bases removed from V and 7 bases from J, the gap between germline ends came to 16 bases. This CDR3 reads CASSSVQGGPEKLFF. The CDR3 DNA follows: TGTGCCAGCAGCTCGGTACAGGGCGGGCCTGAAAAACTGTTTTTT.

V gene TRBV6-1 combines with J gene TRBJ1-4, with TRBD1 matching over 7 bases. Germline V lookup: CDR1 MNHNS, CDR2 SASEGT. The junction had 1 base not matched to a gene; V was cut back by 3 bases and J by 3 bases. The CDR3 is 14 residues long. DNA of the CDR3: TGTGCCAGCAGTGACAGGGGGGCTAATGAAAAACTGTTTTTT. Amino acid sequence: CASSDRGANEKLFF.

This clone was found a few times. CDR3 loop: CASSTTVLEKLFF. The CDR3 coding sequence is TGTGCCAGCAGCACGACAGTACTTGAAAAACTGTTTTTT. J is TRBJ1-4 and V is TRBV7-2; tentative D call: TRBD1 (5 bases). V lost 5 bases, J lost 7 bases, and 11 bases lay in between. The germline gives CDR1 SGHTA, CDR2 FQGNSA. The CDR3 length is 13 residues.

The J gene is TRBJ2-1, the V gene TRBV7-2; perhaps TRBD2 as D (6 bases). The CDR3 is 12 residues long. Between the trimmed V and J ends, which lost 0 bases and 13 bases, there was a span of 10 bases. The germline gives CDR1 SGHTA, CDR2 FQGNSA. The CDR3 here is CASSLARRGQFF. CDR3 in DNA: TGTGCCAGCAGCTTAGCGCGGAGGGGCCAGTTCTTC. The whole variable domain, remainder taken from reference TRBV7-2 and TRBJ2-1, is GAGVSQSPSNKVTEKGKDVELRCDPISGHTALYWYRQSLGQGLEFLIYFQGNSAPDKSGLPSDRFSAERTGGSVSTLTIQRTQQEDSAVYLCASSLARRGQFFGPGTRLTVL.

V is TRBV10-3 and J is TRBJ2-1; a possible D gene is TRBD2 (6 bases). Deletions cut 0 bases from V and 2 bases from J, with 8 bases between. The CDR3 totals 15 residues. Per the germline V gene, CDR1 is ENHRY and CDR2 is SYGVKD. CDR3 bases: TGTGCCATCAGTGAGTCTTCGGGGGCCTACAATGAGCAGTTCTTC. It codes for CAISESSGAYNEQFF.

J is TRBJ1-1 and V is TRBV14; TRBD1 might be the D (5 bases). Germline V gene sequence: CDR1 SGHDN, CDR2 FVKESK. The CDR3 consists of 15 residues. V was pared by 4 bases and J by 6 bases, with 18 bases between. The CDR3, as DNA: TGTGCCAGCAGCCTTCATCAGGGATGGGAAGCTGAAGCTTTCTTT. It is translated as CASSLHQGWEAEAFF.

The chain links TRBV27 to TRBJ2-1; TRBD2 aligns across 9 bases. Trimming cost V 4 bases and J 9 bases; bases outside gene matches: 7. The CDR3 loop spans 14 amino acids. CDR1 and CDR2 (germline): MNHEY, SMNVEV (reference sequence). CDR3 amino acids: CASSSPGLATEQFF. In DNA, the CDR3 is TGTGCCAGCAGTTCGCCGGGACTAGCAACTGAGCAGTTCTTC.

The chain carries TRBV12-3 or TRBV12-4 and TRBJ1-2, with 11 bases fitting TRBD1. The ends lost 6 bases at V and 8 bases at J; junction bases unmatched: 5. The CDR3 is 13 amino acids. Here the CDR3 reads CASSRGQGAGYTF. The CDR3 DNA reads as TGTGCCAGCAGCCGCGGACAGGGGGCCGGCTACACCTTC.

This chain connects TRBV7-9 to TRBJ2-7; weak D call: TRBD1 (5 bases). Germline V lookup: CDR1 SEHNR, CDR2 FQNEAQ (reference sequence). The V end was cut by 5 bases, the J end by 6 bases, with 14 bases between. This CDR3 is built from 13 residues. CDR3 region: CASSPEWGLEQYF. The CDR3, as DNA: TGTGCCAGCAGCCCCGAATGGGGCCTCGAGCAGTACTTC.

This clone was counted only a few times. The J gene is TRBJ2-5, the V gene TRBV27; 11 positions agree with TRBD2. The CDR3 covers 18 residues. CDR1 and CDR2 (germline): MNHEY, SMNVEV (reference sequence). Unmatched junction bases numbered 13, after V lost 5 bases and J lost 2 bases. This CDR3 reads CASSPGLAVGGWQETQYF. CDR3 DNA: TGTGCCAGCAGTCCGGGACTAGCGGTGGGGGGCTGGCAAGAGACCCAGTACTTC.

This clone was seen only once. The rearrangement joins TRBV27 to TRBJ2-3; tentatively, D is TRBD1 (5 bases). The germline V gene encodes CDR1 MNHEY and CDR2 SMNVEV (reference sequence). CDR3 length equals 12 residues. Trimming took off 7 bases at V and 10 bases at J, with 15 bases between the two ends. The CDR3 region is CASMGLVSPQYF. CDR3 DNA: TGTGCCAGCATGGGGCTCGTCTCCCCGCAGTATTTT.

The genes are TRBV27 and TRBJ1-3, with TRBD1 as a possible D gene (5 bases). This CDR3 comprises 15 residues. Germline CDR1 MNHEY, CDR2 SMNVEV (reference sequence). Trimming removed 5 bases from V and 0 bases from J, with 11 bases in between. The CDR3 sequence: CASSPQGSSGNTIYF. DNA of the CDR3: TGTGCCAGCAGTCCCCAGGGCAGCTCTGGAAACACCATATATTTT.

The chain links TRBV27 to TRBJ1-2; D is undetermined. The CDR3 runs 12 residues. Germline CDR1 is MNHEY and CDR2 is SMNVEV (reference sequence). The germline V and J ends were trimmed by 6 bases and 0 bases, with 5 bases remaining between them. The DNA of the CDR3 is TGTGCCAGCAGGGCAGCTAACTATGGCTACACCTTC. Its translation is CASRAANYGYTF.

With regard to this clone: A junction boundary mismatches the germline segment, possibly from a read error. J is TRBJ2-5 and V is TRBV11-2, with 7 nucleotides matching TRBD2. This CDR3 is built from 13 residues. Germline CDR1 and CDR2: SGHAT and FQNNGV. CDR3 DNA: TGTGCCAGCAGCTTAGCCCCCGGAGCGGGGCGGAACTTC. This encodes CASSLAPGAGRNF.

V gene TRBV9 combines with J gene TRBJ2-3; TRBD2 aligns across 10 bases. CDR3 length: 15 amino acids. Germline values: CDR1 SGDLS, CDR2 YYNGEE. V gave up 4 bases and J gave up 5 bases; unmatched junction bases: 7. The CDR3 DNA reads as TGTGCCAGCAGCTCCCGGACTAGCGGAATAGATACGCAGTATTTT. Translated, it gives CASSSRTSGIDTQYF.

The chain carries TRBV27 and TRBJ2-7; D perhaps matches TRBD2 (6 bases). Trimming pared 3 bases from V and 3 bases from J, leaving 15 bases between. The CDR3 covers 15 residues. Germline CDR1 and CDR2: MNHEY and SMNVEV (reference sequence). CDR3 coding DNA: TGTGCCAGCAGTTTTCGGACTAATTCCGACTACGAGCAGTACTTC. Protein product: CASSFRTNSDYEQYF.